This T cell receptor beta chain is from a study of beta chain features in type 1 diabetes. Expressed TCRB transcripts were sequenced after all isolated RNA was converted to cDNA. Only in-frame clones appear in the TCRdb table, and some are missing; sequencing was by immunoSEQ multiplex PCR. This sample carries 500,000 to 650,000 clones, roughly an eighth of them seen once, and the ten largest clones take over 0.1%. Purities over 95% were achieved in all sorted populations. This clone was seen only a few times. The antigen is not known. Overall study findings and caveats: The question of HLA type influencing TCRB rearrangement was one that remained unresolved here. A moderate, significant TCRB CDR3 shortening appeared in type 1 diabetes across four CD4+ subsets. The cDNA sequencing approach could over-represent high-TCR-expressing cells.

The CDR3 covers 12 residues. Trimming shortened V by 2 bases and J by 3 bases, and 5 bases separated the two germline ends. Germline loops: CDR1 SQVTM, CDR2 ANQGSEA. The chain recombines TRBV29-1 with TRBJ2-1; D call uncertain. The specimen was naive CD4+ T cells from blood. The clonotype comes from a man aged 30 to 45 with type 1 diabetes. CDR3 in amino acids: CSVENFYNEQFF. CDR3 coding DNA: TGCAGCGTTGAAAACTTCTACAATGAGCAGTTCTTC.